The 2 T cell receptor beta chains listed next were all sequenced from one sample in a study of blood T cell repertoires in COVID-19. TCRdb keeps only in-frame clones here, not all; method: immunoSEQ multiplex PCR. The sample lists a few hundred thousand clones; approximately 83% were seen once. The specimen sequenced was PBMCs or T cells enriched from blood (not recorded which). The receptors shown here come from a woman in her thirties or forties with acute COVID-19.

The chain recombines TRBV2 with TRBJ1-4, with 7 nucleotides matching TRBD1. CDR1 and CDR2 from the germline V gene are SNHLY and FYNNEI. This CDR3 region has 12 residues. V was clipped by 3 bases and J by 14 bases; unmatched bases: 6. The DNA for the CDR3 is TGTGCCAGCAGTGATTGGACAGGAAACCTGTTTTTT. Its translation is CASSDWTGNLFF.

This clone was seen once. The chain uses TRBV3-1 (or the pseudogene TRBV3-2) and TRBJ1-4, with 7 bases matching TRBD1. The germline gives CDR1 LGHDT, CDR2 YNNKEL (reference sequence). CDR3 length equals 15 residues. After removal of 4 bases from V and 4 bases from J, the junction contained 6 bases not matched to a gene. CDR3 bases: TGTGCCAGCAGCCCACCCGGGACAGTTAATGAAAAACTGTTTTTT. It codes for CASSPPGTVNEKLFF.